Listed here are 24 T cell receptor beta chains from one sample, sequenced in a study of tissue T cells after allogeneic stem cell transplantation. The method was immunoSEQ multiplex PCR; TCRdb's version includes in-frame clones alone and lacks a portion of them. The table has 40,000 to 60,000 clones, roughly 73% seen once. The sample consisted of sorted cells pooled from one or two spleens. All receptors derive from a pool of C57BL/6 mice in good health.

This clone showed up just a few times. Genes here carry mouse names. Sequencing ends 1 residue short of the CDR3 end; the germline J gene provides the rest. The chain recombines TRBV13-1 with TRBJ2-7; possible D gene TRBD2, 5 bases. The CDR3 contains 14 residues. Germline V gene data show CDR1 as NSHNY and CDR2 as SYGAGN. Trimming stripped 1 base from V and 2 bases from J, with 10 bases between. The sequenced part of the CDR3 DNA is TGTGCCAGCAGTGATAGGTGGGGAACCTATGAACAGTAC. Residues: CASSDRWGTYEQY. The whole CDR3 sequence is CASSDRWGTYEQYF.

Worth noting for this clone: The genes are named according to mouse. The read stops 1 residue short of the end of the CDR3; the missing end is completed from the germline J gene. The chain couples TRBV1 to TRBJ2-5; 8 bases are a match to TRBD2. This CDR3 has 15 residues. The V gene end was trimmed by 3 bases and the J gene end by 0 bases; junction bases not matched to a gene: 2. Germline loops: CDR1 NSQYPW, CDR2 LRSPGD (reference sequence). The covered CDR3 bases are TGCACCTGCAGTGCTCCTGGGGGGAACCAAGACACCCAGTAC. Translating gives CTCSAPGGNQDTQY. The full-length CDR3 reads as CTCSAPGGNQDTQYF.

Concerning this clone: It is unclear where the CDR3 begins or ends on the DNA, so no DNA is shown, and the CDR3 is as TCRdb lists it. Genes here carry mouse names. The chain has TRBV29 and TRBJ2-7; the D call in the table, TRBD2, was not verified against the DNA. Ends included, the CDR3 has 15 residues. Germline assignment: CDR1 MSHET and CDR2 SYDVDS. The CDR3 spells CASSSSGLGVYEQYF.

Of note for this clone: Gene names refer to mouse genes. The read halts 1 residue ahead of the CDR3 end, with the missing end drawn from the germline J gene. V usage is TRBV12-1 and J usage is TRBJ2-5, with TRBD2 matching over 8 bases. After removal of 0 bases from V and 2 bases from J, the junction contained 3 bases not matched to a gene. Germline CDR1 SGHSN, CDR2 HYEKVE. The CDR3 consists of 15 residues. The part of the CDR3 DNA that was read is TGTGCCAGCTCTCTCTCATGGGGGGGCCAAGACACCCAGTAC. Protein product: CASSLSWGGQDTQY. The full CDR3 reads CASSLSWGGQDTQYF.

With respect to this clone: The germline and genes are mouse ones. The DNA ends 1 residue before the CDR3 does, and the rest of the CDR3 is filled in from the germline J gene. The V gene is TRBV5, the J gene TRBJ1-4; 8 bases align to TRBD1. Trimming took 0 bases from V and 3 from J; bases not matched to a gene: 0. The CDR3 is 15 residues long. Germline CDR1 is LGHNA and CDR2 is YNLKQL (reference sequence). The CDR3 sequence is CASSQEQGANERLFF. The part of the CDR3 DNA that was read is TGTGCCAGCAGCCAAGAACAGGGGGCCAACGAAAGATTATTT.

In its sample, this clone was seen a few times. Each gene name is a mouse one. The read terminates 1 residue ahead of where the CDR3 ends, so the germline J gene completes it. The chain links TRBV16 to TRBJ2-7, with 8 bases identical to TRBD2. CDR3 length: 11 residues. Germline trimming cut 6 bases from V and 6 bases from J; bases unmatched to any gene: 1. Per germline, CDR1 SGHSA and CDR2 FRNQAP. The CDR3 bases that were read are TGTGCAAGCAGACTGGGGGTTGAACAGTAC. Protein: CASRLGVEQY. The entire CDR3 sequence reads CASRLGVEQYF. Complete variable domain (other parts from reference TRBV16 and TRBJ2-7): NAGVIQTPRHKVTGKGQEATLWCEPISGHSAVFWYRQTIVQGLEFLTYFRNQAPIDDSGMPKERFSAQMPNQSHSTLKIQSTQPQDSAVYLCASRLGVEQYFGPGTRLTVL.

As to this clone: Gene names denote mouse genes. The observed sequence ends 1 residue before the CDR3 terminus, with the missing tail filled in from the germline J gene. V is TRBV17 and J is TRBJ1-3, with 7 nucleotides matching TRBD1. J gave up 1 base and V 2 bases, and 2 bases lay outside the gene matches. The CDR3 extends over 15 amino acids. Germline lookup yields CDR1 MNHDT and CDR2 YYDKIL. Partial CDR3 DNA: TGTGCTAGCAGTAGAAGACAGGGCTCTGGAAATACGCTCTAT. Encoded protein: CASSRRQGSGNTLY. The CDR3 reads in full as CASSRRQGSGNTLYF.

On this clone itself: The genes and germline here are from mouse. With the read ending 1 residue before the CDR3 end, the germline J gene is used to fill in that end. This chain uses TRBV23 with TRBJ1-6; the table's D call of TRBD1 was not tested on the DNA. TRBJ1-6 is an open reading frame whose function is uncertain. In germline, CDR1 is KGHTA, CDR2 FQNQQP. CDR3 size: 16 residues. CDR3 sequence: CSSSPDRGAYNSPLYF. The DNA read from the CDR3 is TGCTCCAGCAGCCCCGACAGGGGGGCCTATAATTCGCCCCTCTAC.

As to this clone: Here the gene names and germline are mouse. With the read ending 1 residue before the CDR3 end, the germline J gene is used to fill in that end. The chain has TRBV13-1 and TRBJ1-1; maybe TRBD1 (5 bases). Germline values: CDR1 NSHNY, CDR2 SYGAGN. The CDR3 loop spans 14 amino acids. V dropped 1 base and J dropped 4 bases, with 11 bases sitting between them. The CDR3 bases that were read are TGTGCCAGCAGTGATTGGCAGGGAATCACAGAAGTCTTC. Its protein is CASSDWQGITEVF. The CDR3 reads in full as CASSDWQGITEVFF.

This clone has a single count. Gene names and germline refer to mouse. CDR3 protein: CASSSGDTEVFF. The sequenced part of the CDR3 DNA is TGTGCCAGCTCCTCCGGGGACACAGAAGTCTTC. The V and J genes are TRBV12-1 and TRBJ1-1; D gene uncertain. The CDR3 end falls 1 residue outside the read, so it is completed with the germline J gene. The CDR3 has 12 residues. The V and J ends lost 4 bases and 3 bases respectively, with 8 bases between them. Germline CDR1 and CDR2: SGHSN and HYEKVE.

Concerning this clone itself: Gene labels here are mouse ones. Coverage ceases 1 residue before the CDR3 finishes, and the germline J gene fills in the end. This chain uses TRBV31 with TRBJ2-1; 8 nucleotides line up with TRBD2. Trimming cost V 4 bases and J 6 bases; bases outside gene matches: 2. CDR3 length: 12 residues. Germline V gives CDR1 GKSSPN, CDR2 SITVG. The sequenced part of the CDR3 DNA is TGTGCCTGGACTGGGGGGAGTGCTGAGCAGTTC. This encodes CAWTGGSAEQF. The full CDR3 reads CAWTGGSAEQFF.

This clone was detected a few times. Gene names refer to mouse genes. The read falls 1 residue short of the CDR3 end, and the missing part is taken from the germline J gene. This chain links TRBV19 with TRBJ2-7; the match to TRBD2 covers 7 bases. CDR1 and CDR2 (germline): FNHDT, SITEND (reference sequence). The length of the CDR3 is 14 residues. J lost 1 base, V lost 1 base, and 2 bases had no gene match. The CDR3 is CASSISGGSYEQYF. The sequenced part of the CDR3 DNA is TGTGCCAGCAGTATATCTGGGGGTTCCTATGAACAGTAC.

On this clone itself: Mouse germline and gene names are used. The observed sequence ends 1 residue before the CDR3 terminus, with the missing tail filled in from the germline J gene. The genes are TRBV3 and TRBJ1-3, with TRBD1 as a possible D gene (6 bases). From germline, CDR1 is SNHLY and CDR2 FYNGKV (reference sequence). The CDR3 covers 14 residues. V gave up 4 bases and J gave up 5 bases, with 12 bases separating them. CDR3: CASSSSRDRNTLYF. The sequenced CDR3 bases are TGTGCCAGCAGCTCTTCCCGGGACAGAAATACGCTCTAT.

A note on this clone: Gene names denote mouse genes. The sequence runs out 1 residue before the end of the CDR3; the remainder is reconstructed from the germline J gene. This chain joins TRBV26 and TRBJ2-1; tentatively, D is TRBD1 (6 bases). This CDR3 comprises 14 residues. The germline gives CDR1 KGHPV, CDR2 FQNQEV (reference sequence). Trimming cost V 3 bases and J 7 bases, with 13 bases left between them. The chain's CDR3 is CASSLRRGGAEQFF. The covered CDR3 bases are TGTGCCAGCAGTCTCCGCAGGGGTGGGGCTGAGCAGTTC.

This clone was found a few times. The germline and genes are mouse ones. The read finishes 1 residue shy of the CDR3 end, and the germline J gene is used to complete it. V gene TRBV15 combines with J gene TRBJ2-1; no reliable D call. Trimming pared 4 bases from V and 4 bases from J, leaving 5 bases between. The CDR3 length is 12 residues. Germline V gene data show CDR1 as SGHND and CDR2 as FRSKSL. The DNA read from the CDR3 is TGTGCCAGCAGTTCGGGTTATGCTGAGCAGTTC. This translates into CASSSGYAEQF. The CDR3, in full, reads CASSSGYAEQFF.

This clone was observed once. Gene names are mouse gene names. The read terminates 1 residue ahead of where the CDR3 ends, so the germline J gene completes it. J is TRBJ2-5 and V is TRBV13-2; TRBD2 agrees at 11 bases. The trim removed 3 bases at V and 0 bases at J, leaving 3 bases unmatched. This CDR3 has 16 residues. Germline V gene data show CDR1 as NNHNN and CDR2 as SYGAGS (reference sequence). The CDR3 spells CASGGGTGGNQDTQYF. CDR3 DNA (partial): TGTGCCAGCGGTGGCGGGACTGGGGGTAACCAAGACACCCAGTAC.

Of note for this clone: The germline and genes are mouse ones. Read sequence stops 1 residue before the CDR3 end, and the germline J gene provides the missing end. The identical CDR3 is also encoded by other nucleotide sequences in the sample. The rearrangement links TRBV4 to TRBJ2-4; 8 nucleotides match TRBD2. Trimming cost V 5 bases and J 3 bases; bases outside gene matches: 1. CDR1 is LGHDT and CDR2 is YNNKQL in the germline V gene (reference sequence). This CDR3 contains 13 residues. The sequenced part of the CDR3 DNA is TGTGCCAGCAGCCCTGGGGGGCAAAACACCTTGTAC. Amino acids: CASSPGGQNTLY. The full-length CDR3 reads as CASSPGGQNTLYF.

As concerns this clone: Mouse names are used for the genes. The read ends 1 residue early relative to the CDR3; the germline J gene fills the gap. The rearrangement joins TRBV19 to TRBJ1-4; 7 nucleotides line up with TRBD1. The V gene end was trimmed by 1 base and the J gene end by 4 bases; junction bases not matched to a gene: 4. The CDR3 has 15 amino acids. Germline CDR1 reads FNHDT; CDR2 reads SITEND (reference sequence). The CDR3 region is CASSISGTVNERLFF. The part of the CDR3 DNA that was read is TGTGCCAGCAGTATAAGTGGGACAGTCAACGAAAGATTATTT.

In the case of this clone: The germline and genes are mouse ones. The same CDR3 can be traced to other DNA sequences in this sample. CDR3 in amino acids: CASSLQGSGNTLYF. The DNA read from the CDR3 is TGTGCCAGCAGCTTACAGGGTTCTGGAAATACGCTCTAT. The rearrangement uses TRBV3 and TRBJ1-3; tentative D call: TRBD1 (5 bases). The read terminates 1 residue before the CDR3 end, so the remaining end is supplied by the germline J gene. Trimming pared 2 bases from V and 0 bases from J, leaving 5 bases between. This CDR3 is 14 amino acids long. The germline V gene encodes CDR1 SNHLY and CDR2 FYNGKV (reference sequence).

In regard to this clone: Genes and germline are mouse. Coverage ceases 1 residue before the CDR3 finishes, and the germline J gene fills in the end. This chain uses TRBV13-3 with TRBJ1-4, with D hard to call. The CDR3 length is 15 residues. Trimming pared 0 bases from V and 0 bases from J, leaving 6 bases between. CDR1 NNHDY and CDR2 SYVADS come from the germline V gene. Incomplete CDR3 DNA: TGTGCCAGCAGTGATGGGCAGGTTTCCAACGAAAGATTATTT. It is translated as CASSDGQVSNERLF. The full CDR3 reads CASSDGQVSNERLFF.

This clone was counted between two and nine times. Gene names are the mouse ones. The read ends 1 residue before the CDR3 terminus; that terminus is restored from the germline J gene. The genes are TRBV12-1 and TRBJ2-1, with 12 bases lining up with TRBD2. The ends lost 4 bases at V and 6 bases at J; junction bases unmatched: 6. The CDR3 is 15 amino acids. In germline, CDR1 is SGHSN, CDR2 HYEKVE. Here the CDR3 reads CASSPTGGALAEQFF. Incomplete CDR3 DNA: TGTGCCAGCTCCCCGACTGGGGGGGCGCTTGCTGAGCAGTTC.

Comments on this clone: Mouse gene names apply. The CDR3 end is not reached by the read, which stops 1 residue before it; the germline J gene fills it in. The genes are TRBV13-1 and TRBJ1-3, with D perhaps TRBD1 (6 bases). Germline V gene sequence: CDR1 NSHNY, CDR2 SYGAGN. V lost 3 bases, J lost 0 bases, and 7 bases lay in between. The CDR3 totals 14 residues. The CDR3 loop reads CASSGDNSGNTLYF. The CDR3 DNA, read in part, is TGTGCCAGCAGTGGGGACAATTCTGGAAATACGCTCTAT.

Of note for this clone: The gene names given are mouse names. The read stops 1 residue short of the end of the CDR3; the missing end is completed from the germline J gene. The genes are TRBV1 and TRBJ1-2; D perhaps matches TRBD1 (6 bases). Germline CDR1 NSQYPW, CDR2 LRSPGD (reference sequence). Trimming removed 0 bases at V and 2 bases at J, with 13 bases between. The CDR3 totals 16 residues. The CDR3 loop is CTCSAEGGASNSDYTF. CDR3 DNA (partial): TGCACCTGCAGTGCAGAGGGGGGGGCGAGCAACTCCGACTACACC.

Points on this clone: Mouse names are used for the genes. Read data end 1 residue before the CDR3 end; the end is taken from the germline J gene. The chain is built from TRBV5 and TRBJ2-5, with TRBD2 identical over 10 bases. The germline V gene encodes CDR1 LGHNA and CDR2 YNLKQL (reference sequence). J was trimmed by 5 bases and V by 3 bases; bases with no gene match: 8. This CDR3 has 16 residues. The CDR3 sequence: CASSHNHWGGGDTQYF. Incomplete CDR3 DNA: TGTGCCAGCAGCCATAATCACTGGGGGGGTGGAGACACCCAGTAC.